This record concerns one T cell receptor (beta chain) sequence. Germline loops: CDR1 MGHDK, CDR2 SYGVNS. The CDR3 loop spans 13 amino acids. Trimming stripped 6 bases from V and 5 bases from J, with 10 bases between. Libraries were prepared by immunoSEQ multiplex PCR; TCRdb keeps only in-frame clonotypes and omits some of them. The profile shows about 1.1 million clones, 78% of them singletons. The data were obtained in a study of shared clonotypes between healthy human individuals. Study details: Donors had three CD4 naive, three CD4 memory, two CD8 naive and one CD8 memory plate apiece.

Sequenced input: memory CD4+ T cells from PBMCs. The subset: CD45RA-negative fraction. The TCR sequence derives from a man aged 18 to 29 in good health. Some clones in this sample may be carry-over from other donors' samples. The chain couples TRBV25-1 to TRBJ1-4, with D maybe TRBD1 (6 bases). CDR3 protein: CASRGQGNEKLFF. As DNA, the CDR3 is TGTGCCAGCAGAGGGCAGGGGAATGAAAAACTGTTTTTT.